Detailed here is one T cell receptor beta chain. The antigen remains undetermined. The record originates from a study of blood T cells in healthy people across ages. Whole-study findings and limits: Estimated diversity, derived from one million T cells, was regarded as an underestimate.

CDR1 SGHRS and CDR2 YFSETQ come from the germline V gene. Losses at the gene ends were 0 bases for V and 0 bases for J; bases not matched to a gene: 5. CDR3 length: 16 amino acids. A sample-barcoded 5' primer and a J-beta primer mix were used in a second PCR of roughly 7 to 11 cycles. Every cDNA molecule carried a tag from a template-switch adaptor bearing 12 random nucleotides. TCRdb re-called the 5' RACE reads with MiXCR, one entry per CDR3 protein. The sample has more than 750,000 distinct CDR3 sequences; almost 30% are singletons. This same sample was also part of a study on T cells of mothers and their children. Turning to that study: cDNA was made from all extracted RNA, roughly 1.4 ug per 15 ul. The study found slightly higher but non-significant overlap in related versus unrelated mother-child pairs.

Sequenced sample: blood. The chain couples TRBV5-1 to TRBJ1-1; 7 positions agree with TRBD1. The TCR comes from a woman between 40 and 55 years old in good health. The CDR3 DNA is TGCGCCAGCAGCTTGGACCCGGGACAGATGAACACTGAAGCTTTCTTT. This gives the protein CASSLDPGQMNTEAFF.